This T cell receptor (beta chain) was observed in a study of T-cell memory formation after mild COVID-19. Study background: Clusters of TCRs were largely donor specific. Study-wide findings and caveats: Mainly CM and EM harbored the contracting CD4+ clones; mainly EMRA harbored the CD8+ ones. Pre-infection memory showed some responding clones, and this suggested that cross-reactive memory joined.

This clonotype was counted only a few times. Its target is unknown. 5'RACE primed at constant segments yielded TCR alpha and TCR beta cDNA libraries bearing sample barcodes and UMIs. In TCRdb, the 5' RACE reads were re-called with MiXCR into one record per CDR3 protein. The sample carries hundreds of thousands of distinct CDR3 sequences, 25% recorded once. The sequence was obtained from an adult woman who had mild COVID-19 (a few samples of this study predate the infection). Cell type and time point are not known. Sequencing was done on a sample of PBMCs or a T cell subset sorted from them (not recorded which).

CDR3 region: CASKLTSGRAYEQYF. In nucleotides, the CDR3 is TGTGCCAGCAAATTGACTAGCGGGAGGGCCTACGAGCAGTACTTC. This sequence joins TRBV7-9 and TRBJ2-7; TRBD2 aligns across 14 bases. This CDR3 region has 15 residues. CDR1 and CDR2 (germline): SEHNR, FQNEAQ (reference sequence). V shed 7 bases and J 2 bases; nucleotides not matched to a gene: 4.